The rows below give T cell receptor beta chains drawn from one sample of a study of OX40 agonist ivuxolimab in advanced cancers. Sequencing was performed with immunoSEQ multiplex PCR; in TCRdb, only in-frame clones are kept and a portion is missing. The table has around 59,000 clones, about nine tenths seen once. This material consisted of CD4+ or CD8+ T cells sorted from blood, taken in a trial of the OX40 agonist ivuxolimab. These receptors originate from an adult with an advanced solid tumor such as melanoma, head and neck, liver or kidney cancer. Each CDR3 is given with its conserved first and last residue. The order of the fields is clone size, V gene, D gene, J gene, CDR3 protein, CDR3 DNA. D genes are given only for firm matches. Clone sizes are given selectively: once, few, many, or a class where the clone is expanded.

.	TRBV11-2	TRBD2	TRBJ2-2	CASSFLGGGTNTGELFF	TGTGCCAGCAGCTTCCTTGGGGGGGGTACGAACACCGGGGAGCTGTTTTTT
.	TRBV19	.	TRBJ1-1	CASSIEDGLGETEAFF	TGTGCCAGTAGTATAGAGGACGGCCTCGGGGAGACTGAAGCTTTCTTT
.	TRBV7-2	.	TRBJ2-1	CASSAGLPVYNEQFF	TGTGCCAGCAGCGCGGGACTTCCCGTGTACAATGAGCAGTTCTTC
.	TRBV28	.	TRBJ1-1	CASSFYGDGAEAFF	TGTGCCAGCAGTTTTTATGGGGATGGGGCTGAAGCTTTCTTT
.	TRBV4-1	.	TRBJ2-2	CASSHGLLNTGELFF	TGCGCCAGCAGCCACGGTCTCCTGAACACCGGGGAGCTGTTTTTT
few	TRBV27	TRBD1	TRBJ2-2	CASSTLQGAGAGELFF	TGTGCCAGCAGTACCCTTCAGGGGGCTGGGGCCGGGGAGCTGTTTTTT
.	TRBV28	.	TRBJ2-4	CASSSQVAKNIQYF	TGTGCCAGCAGTTCGCAGGTAGCCAAAAACATTCAGTACTTC
.	TRBV9	.	TRBJ2-2	CASSPGLAGELFF	TGTGCCAGCAGCCCAGGCCTTGCCGGGGAGCTGTTTTTT
.	TRBV5-6	TRBD2	TRBJ2-1	CASSLREGWGHNEQFF	TGTGCCAGCAGCCTCAGGGAGGGTTGGGGTCACAATGAGCAGTTCTTC
.	TRBV10-3	.	TRBJ2-2	CAISAESGLGTGELFF	TGTGCCATCAGTGCGGAATCAGGGCTTGGCACCGGGGAGCTGTTTTTT
.	TRBV5-6	TRBD1	TRBJ1-1	CASSLRTGTEAFF	TGTGCCAGCAGCCTCCGGACAGGCACTGAAGCTTTCTTT
.	TRBV28	.	TRBJ1-1	CASSRGGWYTEAFF	TGTGCCAGCAGCCGGGGAGGGTGGTACACTGAAGCTTTCTTT
few	TRBV6-5	.	TRBJ2-7	CASSPAAYSYEQYF	TGTGCCAGCAGCCCCGCCGCATACTCCTACGAGCAGTACTTC
.	TRBV5-6	.	TRBJ1-5	CASTLWGLNQPQHF	TGTGCCAGCACCCTATGGGGCCTCAATCAGCCCCAGCATTTT
.	TRBV4-3	TRBD2	TRBJ2-2	CASSQDNGLVYPGELFF	TGCGCCAGCAGCCAAGATAACGGACTAGTTTATCCCGGGGAGCTGTTTTTT
.	TRBV9	TRBD2	TRBJ2-3	CASSVSLAGGGTDTQYF	TGTGCCAGCAGCGTGTCCTTAGCGGGAGGAGGAACAGATACGCAGTATTTT
.	TRBV27	.	TRBJ2-3	CASSFTRADTQYF	TGTGCCAGCAGTTTTACCAGGGCAGATACGCAGTATTTT
.	TRBV4-3	TRBD1	TRBJ1-4	CASSRSDRGNEKLFF	TGCGCCAGCAGCCGCTCGGACAGGGGTAATGAAAAACTGTTTTTT
.	TRBV7-9	.	TRBJ2-2	CASSGGVSDTGELFF	TGTGCCAGCAGTGGAGGAGTTTCGGACACCGGGGAGCTGTTTTTT
.	TRBV30	.	TRBJ1-2	CALKAGPGYTF	TGTGCCCTAAAAGCAGGGCCTGGCTACACCTTC
once	TRBV7-9	.	TRBJ1-2	CASSQDGRAGFYGYTF	TGCGCCAGCAGCCAAGATGGGAGGGCAGGGTTCTATGGCTACACCTTC
.	TRBV5-5	.	TRBJ2-2	CASSAGQLRELFF	TGTGCCAGCAGCGCCGGACAGTTGCGGGAGCTGTTTTTT
.	TRBV6-4	.	TRBJ1-5	CASSDGKGTSNQPQHF	TGTGCCAGCAGTGACGGAAAGGGCACATCCAATCAGCCCCAGCATTTT
.	TRBV27	.	TRBJ2-7	CASSLFPQGRYEQYF	TGTGCCAGCAGTTTATTCCCCCAGGGGCGCTACGAGCAGTACTTC
.	TRBV28	TRBD1	TRBJ1-5	CASIMDRLTNQPQHF	TGTGCCAGCATCATGGACAGGCTTACCAATCAGCCCCAGCATTTT
.	TRBV7-9	.	TRBJ2-2	CAARGSERTGELFF	TGTGCCGCTCGGGGAAGCGAGAGAACCGGGGAGCTGTTTTTT
.	TRBV5-1	TRBD2	TRBJ2-2	CASSSRTSGRAPKAGELFF	TGCGCCAGCAGCTCCCGGACTAGCGGGAGGGCCCCAAAGGCCGGGGAGCTGTTTTTT
.	TRBV6-1	.	TRBJ1-5	CASSASVYSNQPQHF	TGTGCCAGCAGTGCTTCGGTTTATAGCAATCAGCCCCAGCATTTT
.	TRBV7-3	.	TRBJ1-1	CASSLGGGTEAFF	TGTGCCAGCAGCCTCGGGGGTGGCACTGAAGCTTTCTTT
once	TRBV5-8	TRBD1	TRBJ1-5	CASSLLGQLTLVNQPQHF	TGTGCCAGCAGTTTATTGGGACAGCTCACCTTAGTAAATCAGCCCCAGCATTTT
.	TRBV27	.	TRBJ1-1	CASSLDLFTEAFF	TGTGCCAGCAGTCTGGATCTCTTCACTGAAGCTTTCTTT
.	TRBV10-3	.	TRBJ1-4	CAISEAPGVTNEKLFF	TGTGCCATCAGTGAGGCGCCGGGGGTAACTAATGAAAAACTGTTTTTT
.	TRBV4-3	TRBD2	TRBJ2-2	CASSQDWVEAGGSTGELFF	TGCGCCAGCAGCCAAGATTGGGTTGAAGCGGGAGGTTCCACCGGGGAGCTGTTTTTT
.	TRBV4-1	TRBD2	TRBJ2-5	CASSQVGTSGKETQYF	TGCGCCAGCAGCCAAGTCGGCACTAGCGGAAAAGAGACCCAGTACTTC
.	TRBV9	TRBD2	TRBJ2-1	CASSVEGSGYNEQFF	TGTGCCAGCAGCGTAGAGGGTAGCGGGTACAATGAGCAGTTCTTC
.	TRBV7-6	.	TRBJ1-2	CASSQDNYGYTF	TGTGCCAGCAGCCAGGACAACTATGGCTACACCTTC
.	TRBV19	.	TRBJ1-1	CASSRERPISAEAFF	TGTGCCAGTAGTAGAGAACGGCCGATTTCGGCTGAAGCTTTCTTT
.	TRBV6-1	.	TRBJ1-1	CASSDGGGGWKTEAFF	TGTGCCAGCAGTGATGGGGGAGGGGGTTGGAAGACTGAAGCTTTCTTT
.	TRBV9	TRBD1	TRBJ1-3	CASSNPGQGPSSGNTIYF	TGTGCCAGCAGCAACCCGGGACAGGGTCCCTCCTCTGGAAACACCATATATTTT
.	TRBV6-6	TRBD1	TRBJ2-7	CAGHPRRQGLYEQYF	TGTGCCGGACACCCTCGTAGACAGGGGTTGTACGAGCAGTACTTC
.	TRBV7-9	.	TRBJ2-1	CASSSGDRSAYNEQFF	TGTGCCAGCAGCTCAGGAGACAGATCAGCCTACAATGAGCAGTTCTTC
.	TRBV11-2	.	TRBJ1-1	CASSLVRGSVNTEAFF	TGTGCCAGCAGCTTAGTTAGAGGGTCAGTCAACACTGAAGCTTTCTTT
.	TRBV28	.	TRBJ2-7	CASQLTPAPYEQYF	TGTGCCAGTCAACTCACTCCCGCCCCCTACGAGCAGTACTTC
.	TRBV14	TRBD2	TRBJ2-2	CASSQGLAGFTGELFF	TGTGCCAGCAGTCAAGGACTAGCGGGCTTCACCGGGGAGCTGTTTTTT
.	TRBV7-2	.	TRBJ1-1	CASSFGTEAFF	TGTGCCAGCAGCTTCGGCACTGAAGCTTTCTTT
.	TRBV6-6	.	TRBJ1-1	CASSYSFITEAFF	TGTGCCAGCAGTTACTCGTTTATCACTGAAGCTTTCTTT
.	TRBV7-9	TRBD1	TRBJ2-7	CASSPRDRSNLGEQYF	TGTGCCAGCAGCCCCAGGGACAGGAGCAATTTGGGCGAGCAGTACTTC
.	TRBV27	.	TRBJ1-2	CASSGSYYGYIF	TGTGCCAGCAGCGGGAGTTACTATGGCTACATCTTC
.	TRBV5-4	.	TRBJ2-2	CASSEHRAGELFF	TGTGCCAGCAGCGAGCACAGGGCCGGGGAGCTGTTTTTT
.	TRBV5-1	TRBD2	TRBJ2-7	CASSWTSNYEQYF	TGCGCCAGCAGCTGGACTAGCAACTACGAGCAGTACTTC
.	TRBV2	.	TRBJ1-2	CAMTDSEANGYTF	TGTGCCATGACGGACAGCGAGGCAAATGGCTACACCTTC
.	TRBV13	.	TRBJ1-1	CASSLAWESNPEAFF	TGTGCCAGCAGCTTAGCCTGGGAAAGTAATCCTGAAGCTTTCTTT
.	TRBV5-1	.	TRBJ1-2	CASSSGTLANGYTF	TGCGCCAGCAGCTCCGGGACCCTAGCCAACGGCTACACCTTC
.	TRBV2	TRBD1	TRBJ2-4	CASSGDDRGENIQYF	TGTGCCAGCAGCGGTGATGACAGGGGTGAAAACATTCAGTACTTC
.	TRBV2	.	TRBJ2-3	CASSAFRGSKDTQYF	TGTGCCAGCAGTGCCTTCCGGGGGTCAAAGGATACGCAGTATTTT